One sample yielded the 14 T cell receptor beta chains listed below, sequenced in a study of blood T cell repertoires in COVID-19. Sequencing was performed with immunoSEQ multiplex PCR; in TCRdb, only in-frame clones are kept and a portion is missing. Among around 250,000 clones listed, about 90% were seen once. Sequences were obtained from PBMCs or T cells enriched from blood (not recorded which). These receptors came from a human donor in a cohort exposed to, infected with or recovered from COVID-19 (not recorded which). The donor label of this sample is uncertain.

The chain links TRBV5-5 to TRBJ1-1; weak D call: TRBD1 (6 bases). The CDR3 is 14 residues long. Deletions cut 4 bases from V and 11 bases from J, with 21 bases between. Germline V gene lookup returns CDR1 SGHKS and CDR2 YYEKEE (reference sequence). CDR3 coding DNA: TGTGCCAGCAGCCGACGGGACATATTAATTGGGGCTTTCTTT. Translation gives CASSRRDILIGAFF.

The chain links TRBV28 to TRBJ1-6; TRBD1 matches at 8 bases. V lost 10 bases to trimming and J lost 12 bases; unmatched junction nucleotides: 8. Per the germline V gene, CDR1 is MDHEN and CDR2 is SYDVKM. This CDR3 has 12 amino acids. The CDR3 bases are TGTGCCACCCGACAGGGGACGAAACCCCTCCACTTT. This codes for CATRQGTKPLHF.

The chain employs TRBV7-9 and TRBJ2-3; 7 bases map to TRBD2. Per germline, CDR1 SEHNR and CDR2 FQNEAQ (reference sequence). CDR3 length: 15 amino acids. The J segment lost 7 bases and the V segment lost 1 base, leaving 8 bases of the junction unmatched. This CDR3 is CASSLVGGNPNTQYF. The CDR3 DNA follows: TGTGCCAGCAGCTTAGTGGGGGGGAATCCAAATACGCAGTATTTT.

The chain has TRBV29-1 and TRBJ1-2, with 10 bases identical to TRBD1. V shed 6 bases and J 8 bases; nucleotides not matched to a gene: 21. CDR1 and CDR2 from the germline V gene are SQVTM and ANQGSEA. The CDR3 has 17 residues. In nucleotides, the CDR3 is TGCAGCGTCCTGTTTTTCCAGACCGGGACAGGGGTTTCGGGCTACACCTTC. Translating gives CSVLFFQTGTGVSGYTF.

J is TRBJ2-1 and V is TRBV5-1; TRBD1 matches 7 bases. The trim removed 4 bases at V and 5 bases at J, leaving 12 bases unmatched. The germline V gene has CDR1 SGHRS and CDR2 YFSETQ. The CDR3 is 16 amino acids. The CDR3 DNA is TGCGCCAGCAGCACGTCCGTACAGGGGTCGGACAATGAGCAGTTCTTC. It is translated as CASSTSVQGSDNEQFF. The full variable domain, with the rest looked up from reference TRBV5-1 and TRBJ2-1, is KAGVTQTPRYLIKTRGQQVTLSCSPISGHRSVSWYQQTPGQGLQFLFEYFSETQRNKGNFPGRFSGRQFSNSRSEMNVSTLELGDSALYLCASSTSVQGSDNEQFFGPGTRLTVL.

The rearrangement uses TRBV20-1 and TRBJ1-3, with 7 bases matching TRBD1. V shed 3 bases, J shed 0 bases, and the junction held 5 bases outside the gene matches. This CDR3 is 15 amino acids long. From germline, CDR1 is DFQATT and CDR2 SNEGSKA (reference sequence). The CDR3 DNA reads TGCAGTGCTAGTCCCGGACAGGACTCTGGAAACACCATATATTTT. This sequence encodes CSASPGQDSGNTIYF.

V and J are TRBV19 and TRBJ1-2; D unresolved. This CDR3 is built from 12 residues. Germline V gene data show CDR1 as LNHDA and CDR2 as SQIVND (reference sequence). Between the trimmed V and J ends, which lost 4 bases and 8 bases, there was a span of 11 bases. CDR3 in amino acids: CASSTSRGGYTF. The CDR3 DNA sequence: TGTGCCAGTAGTACCTCTCGAGGGGGCTACACCTTC.

The rearrangement joins TRBV5-1 to TRBJ2-7, with D hard to call. V shed 0 bases and J shed 6 bases, with 4 bases lying between them. This CDR3 region has 11 residues. Germline CDR1 and CDR2: SGHRS and YFSETQ. CDR3 sequence (DNA): TGCGCCAGCAGCTTGGGAGGCGAGCAGTACTTC. Translating gives CASSLGGEQYF.

The J gene is TRBJ2-6, the V gene TRBV18, with D possibly being TRBD1 (5 bases). Germline V gene lookup returns CDR1 KGHSH and CDR2 LQKENI. V was pared by 6 bases and J by 4 bases, with 16 bases between. CDR3 length: 16 residues. The chain's CDR3 is CASSKDGARGANVLTF. The CDR3, as DNA: TGTGCCAGCTCTAAAGATGGGGCTAGGGGGGCCAACGTCCTGACTTTC.

The V and J genes are TRBV6-5 and TRBJ2-3, with TRBD2 identical over 8 bases. V lost 3 bases and J lost 8; bases outside the gene matches: 7. Looked up from germline, CDR1 is MNHEY and CDR2 is SVGAGI. The CDR3 runs to 14 residues. The CDR3 loop is CASSYVSGGGTQYF. CDR3 DNA sequence: TGTGCCAGCAGTTATGTCAGCGGGGGTGGTACGCAGTATTTT.

This chain links TRBV4-2 with TRBJ2-5, with 10 bases that match TRBD1. V dropped 4 bases and J dropped 4; count of bases not matched to a gene: 9. The germline gives CDR1 LGHNA, CDR2 YNFKEQ. This CDR3 comprises 16 residues. The CDR3 DNA sequence: TGTGCCAGCAGCCCCCGGGGGACAGGGGTGTCAGAGACCCAGTACTTC. Translating gives CASSPRGTGVSETQYF.

This clone showed up just a few times. The chain links TRBV14 to TRBJ2-1; a possible D gene is TRBD2 (7 bases). Looked up from germline, CDR1 is SGHDN and CDR2 is FVKESK. V dropped 0 bases and J dropped 13 bases, with 13 bases sitting between them. The CDR3 loop spans 13 amino acids. The CDR3 bases are TGTGCCAGCAGCCAAGAAGGGTCGGGGGGCCAGTTCTTC. As protein: CASSQEGSGGQFF.

The chain combines TRBV12-3 or TRBV12-4 with TRBJ1-5; weak D call: TRBD1 (5 bases). This CDR3 contains 12 residues. Trimming removed 8 bases at V and 6 bases at J, with 11 bases between. The CDR3 region has the DNA TGTGCCAGCGGGACGCGGGGTCAGCCCCAGCATTTT. This gives the protein CASGTRGQPQHF.

The chain couples TRBV27 to TRBJ2-7, with a possible D match to TRBD1 (6 bases). V lost 8 bases, J lost 3 bases, and 11 bases lay in between. CDR1 MNHEY and CDR2 SMNVEV come from the germline V gene (reference sequence). The CDR3 length is 12 residues. The CDR3: CASRDNLYEQYF. The CDR3, as DNA: TGTGCCAGCCGGGACAACCTCTACGAGCAGTACTTC.